This note documents a single TCR beta chain sequence. The CDR3 contains 18 residues. Germline trimming cut 3 bases from V and 0 bases from J; bases unmatched to any gene: 7. Per germline, CDR1 PRHDT and CDR2 FYEKMQ (reference sequence). Survey level was the resolution at which the v3.0 immunoSEQ assay ran. TCRdb keeps only in-frame clones here, not all; method: immunoSEQ multiplex PCR. This repertoire shows under 20,000 clones, 78% found once; its top ten account for roughly 13%. This sample stems from a study of long-term antiretroviral therapy in people with HIV. The sample here was unsorted PBMCs, taken 0.3 years after starting antiretroviral therapy. The chain recombines TRBV13 with TRBJ2-6; 8 bases match TRBD1. The receptor was derived from a woman aged 45-59 years with HIV. CDR3 sequence (DNA): TGTGCCAGCAGCTTGGGACAGGATCTTCTCTCTGGGGCCAACGTCCTGACTTTC. It yields the protein CASSLGQDLLSGANVLTF.